The next 25 T cell receptor beta chains were all read from a single sample in a study of blood T cell repertoires in COVID-19. TCRdb's copy holds only in-frame clones and misses some; the assay was immunoSEQ multiplex PCR. Among fewer than 250,000 clones listed, around 88% were seen once. Source material: peripheral blood. Source of these receptors: a woman older than 75 with COVID-19, enrolled during active disease.

The gene calls are TRBV2 and TRBJ2-1, with a possible D match to TRBD2 (6 bases). Germline V gene lookup returns CDR1 SNHLY and CDR2 FYNNEI. The CDR3 length is 15 residues. V lost 2 bases to trimming and J lost 4 bases, with 12 bases between them. In DNA form, the CDR3 reads TGTGCCAGCAGTGAATGGGCTAGCGAGTACAATGAGCAGTTCTTC. Encoded protein: CASSEWASEYNEQFF.

This sequence joins TRBV5-1 and TRBJ2-2; TRBD2 aligns across 9 bases. Germline V gene sequence: CDR1 SGHRS, CDR2 YFSETQ. With V trimmed by 4 bases and J by 4 bases, 14 bases remained unmatched. The CDR3 covers 18 residues. Here the CDR3 reads CASSLPRLAGGFTGELFF. DNA of the CDR3: TGCGCCAGCAGCCTGCCCCGGTTGGCGGGGGGGTTCACCGGGGAGCTGTTTTTT. Using reference TRBV5-1 and TRBJ2-2 for the parts outside the CDR3, the full variable domain is KAGVTQTPRYLIKTRGQQVTLSCSPISGHRSVSWYQQTPGQGLQFLFEYFSETQRNKGNFPGRFSGRQFSNSRSEMNVSTLELGDSALYLCASSLPRLAGGFTGELFFGEGSRLTVL.

This sequence joins TRBV3-1 (or the pseudogene TRBV3-2) and TRBJ1-3; D may be TRBD1 (6 bases). From germline, CDR1 is LGHDT and CDR2 YNNKEL (reference sequence). There are 16 residues in the CDR3. With 6 bases removed from V and 0 bases from J, the gap between germline ends came to 15 bases. CDR3 amino acids: CASSPTDRLSGNTIYF. The CDR3 DNA sequence: TGTGCCAGCAGTCCCACCGACAGGCTCTCTGGAAACACCATATATTTT.

This rearrangement joins TRBV5-4 to TRBJ2-7; D not resolved. V gave up 2 bases and J gave up 2 bases, with 8 bases separating them. Per the germline V gene, CDR1 is SGHNT and CDR2 is YYREEE (reference sequence). This CDR3 spans 13 amino acids. The CDR3 coding sequence is TGTGCCAGCAGCTTTCCAGACACCTACGAGCAGTACTTC. It yields the protein CASSFPDTYEQYF.

The chain employs TRBV5-1 and TRBJ1-3; D call uncertain. Germline CDR1 is SGHRS and CDR2 is YFSETQ. The CDR3 sequence is 17 residues long. The germline V and J ends were trimmed by 0 bases and 3 bases, with 16 bases remaining between them. CDR3 residues: CASSLGLPKESGNTIYF. The CDR3 nucleotides are TGCGCCAGCAGCTTGGGACTACCGAAGGAAAGTGGAAACACCATATATTTT.

This chain uses TRBV9 with TRBJ2-5, with D unresolved. The CDR3 has 16 residues. V was shortened by 0 bases and J by 2 bases, with 14 bases between the two germline ends. Germline assignment: CDR1 SGDLS and CDR2 YYNGEE. The CDR3 spells CASSVGVSDKQETQYF. For the CDR3, the DNA is TGTGCCAGCAGCGTAGGCGTGAGTGACAAACAAGAGACCCAGTACTTC.

The CDR3 protein is CASSPNPGADQPQHF. The CDR3 DNA is TGTGCCAGCTCACCGAATCCAGGTGCTGATCAGCCCCAGCATTTT. The genes are TRBV18 and TRBJ1-5; D gene uncertain. The CDR3 consists of 15 residues. Germline CDR1 and CDR2: KGHSH and LQKENI. The ends were cut back, 3 bases at V and 5 bases at J, with 14 bases in the middle.

V and J are TRBV15 and TRBJ1-2; no clear D gene. CDR1 and CDR2 (germline): LNHNV, YYDKDF (reference sequence). This CDR3 spans 14 amino acids. V lost 2 bases and J 4 bases, leaving 11 bases between the germline ends. The CDR3, as DNA: TGTGCCACCAGCAGATTGGGAGGCGTCTATGGCTACACCTTC. Its protein product is CATSRLGGVYGYTF.

This clone appeared many times. The chain links TRBV27 to TRBJ1-2; TRBD1 matches 7 bases. Losses at the gene ends were 0 bases for V and 4 bases for J; bases not matched to a gene: 5. In germline, CDR1 is MNHEY, CDR2 SMNVEV (reference sequence). The CDR3 loop spans 15 amino acids. CDR3 residues: CASSLSAGGTYGYTF. Here the CDR3 DNA reads TGTGCCAGCAGTTTATCGGCAGGGGGGACCTATGGCTACACCTTC.

The chain joins TRBV28 to TRBJ1-2, with a tentative D call TRBD1 (6 bases). Trimming removed 1 base at V and 1 base at J, with 10 bases between. The CDR3 length is 15 residues. Germline CDR1 MDHEN, CDR2 SYDVKM. The CDR3 protein is CASSLSQGYNYGYTF. The CDR3 DNA follows: TGTGCCAGCAGTTTATCACAGGGATATAACTATGGCTACACCTTC.

The rearrangement links TRBV28 to TRBJ1-5; possible D gene TRBD1, 5 bases. V lost 3 bases, J lost 5 bases, and 17 bases lay in between. Germline CDR1 reads MDHEN; CDR2 reads SYDVKM. CDR3 length: 16 amino acids. The CDR3 region has the DNA TGTGCCAGCAGTTTTATGTGGAGGGACGGGGATCAGCCCCAGCATTTT. Amino acid sequence: CASSFMWRDGDQPQHF.

Only one count was recorded for this clone. The chain recombines TRBV5-4 with TRBJ1-1; 10 bases are shared with TRBD1. CDR3 length: 15 residues. Trimming took 2 bases from V and 6 from J; bases not matched to a gene: 7. Germline V lookup: CDR1 SGHNT, CDR2 YYREEE (reference sequence). CDR3 nucleotides: TGTGCCAGCAGCTTACCGACAGGGGGCGCGGCTGAAGCTTTCTTT. It encodes CASSLPTGGAAEAFF.

On this clone itself: Other DNA variants within this sample encode the same CDR3. This sequence joins TRBV6-4 and TRBJ1-2, with 8 bases that match TRBD1. The length of the CDR3 is 13 residues. Germline values: CDR1 MRHNA, CDR2 SNTAGT. V lost 3 bases, J lost 4 bases, and 1 base stayed unmatched. The CDR3 region is CASSETGGYGYTF. In nucleotides, the CDR3 is TGTGCCAGCAGTGAAACAGGGGGCTATGGCTACACCTTC.

The chain combines TRBV7-9 with TRBJ1-5, with D possibly TRBD1 on 6 matching bases. The CDR3 length is 16 residues. V lost 1 base and J lost 4, with 14 bases in between. Germline CDR1 reads SEHNR; CDR2 reads FQNEAQ (reference sequence). This chain's CDR3 is CASSLDAGARNQPQHF. The CDR3 DNA is TGTGCCAGCAGCTTAGATGCAGGGGCCCGGAATCAGCCCCAGCATTTT.

The V call is TRBV19, the J call TRBJ2-2; unclear D gene. The CDR3 extends over 15 amino acids. The germline V gene has CDR1 LNHDA and CDR2 SQIVND (reference sequence). The ends were cut back, 1 base at V and 5 bases at J, with 11 bases in the middle. The CDR3 spells CASSIGQTRTGELFF. The CDR3 nucleotides read TGTGCCAGTAGTATAGGGCAGACACGGACCGGGGAGCTGTTTTTT. The variable domain in full, with the rest retrieved from reference TRBV19 and TRBJ2-2, is DGGITQSPKYLFRKEGQNVTLSCEQNLNHDAMYWYRQDPGQGLRLIYYSQIVNDFQKGDIAEGYSVSREKKESFPLTVTSAQKNPTAFYLCASSIGQTRTGELFFGEGSRLTVL.

J is TRBJ2-7 and V is TRBV7-2, with D possibly matching TRBD1 (6 bases). The V end lost 3 bases, the J end lost 4 bases, and 16 bases lay between the germline ends. The CDR3 length is 15 residues. The germline gives CDR1 SGHTA, CDR2 FQGNSA. CDR3 nucleotide sequence: TGTGCCAGCAGCTTCCAAGGGGGATTGGAGTACGAGCAGTACTTC. It translates to CASSFQGGLEYEQYF.

The chain uses TRBV7-9 and TRBJ1-2; 8 nucleotides align to TRBD1. V gave up 5 bases and J gave up 4 bases; unmatched junction bases: 6. Per the germline V gene, CDR1 is SEHNR and CDR2 is FQNEAQ (reference sequence). CDR3 length equals 14 residues. The CDR3 nucleotides read TGTGCCAGCAGCCCCAGACAGGGGACCTATGGCTACACCTTC. Amino acid sequence: CASSPRQGTYGYTF.

The chain links TRBV19 to TRBJ1-5, with 8 bases that match TRBD1. Germline CDR1 LNHDA, CDR2 SQIVND (reference sequence). After removal of 10 bases from V and 5 bases from J, the junction contained 10 bases not matched to a gene. The CDR3 sequence is 14 residues long. In DNA, the CDR3 is TGTGCCAACCCATCAGGGGGCATCTATCAGCCCCAGCATTTT. This translates into CANPSGGIYQPQHF. Full variable domain (outside the CDR3, taken from reference TRBV19 and TRBJ1-5): DGGITQSPKYLFRKEGQNVTLSCEQNLNHDAMYWYRQDPGQGLRLIYYSQIVNDFQKGDIAEGYSVSREKKESFPLTVTSAQKNPTAFYLCANPSGGIYQPQHFGDGTRLSIL.

J is TRBJ1-1 and V is TRBV5-6; 8 nucleotides agree with TRBD1. The V gene's germline CDR1 is SGHDT and CDR2 YYEEEE. This CDR3 is built from 16 residues. Unmatched junction bases numbered 7, after V lost 3 bases and J lost 0 bases. The CDR3 DNA sequence: TGTGCCAGCAGCTATGGGACAGGAAAAGTGAACACTGAAGCTTTCTTT. Residues: CASSYGTGKVNTEAFF.

This chain joins TRBV3-1 (or the pseudogene TRBV3-2) and TRBJ1-5; tentatively, D is TRBD1 (5 bases). Per the germline V gene, CDR1 is LGHDT and CDR2 is YNNKEL (reference sequence). V lost 2 bases, J lost 6 bases, and 17 bases lay in between. The CDR3 loop spans 16 amino acids. CDR3 DNA sequence: TGTGCCAGCAGCCAAAGCTCAGGGAAGAGTAGTCAGCCCCAGCATTTT. It specifies CASSQSSGKSSQPQHF.

The chain is built from TRBV19 and TRBJ1-2; 10 bases are a match to TRBD1. Looked up from germline, CDR1 is LNHDA and CDR2 is SQIVND (reference sequence). J was trimmed by 7 bases and V by 7 bases; bases with no gene match: 6. This CDR3 has 13 residues. The CDR3 DNA follows: TGTGCCAGTACCCGGGACAGGGGCGGTGGCTACACCTTC. Translating it yields CASTRDRGGGYTF.

The DNA for the CDR3 is TGTGCCAGCAGCCCAGGACAGGGAGGAAAACTGTTTTTT. This sequence encodes CASSPGQGGKLFF. This chain uses TRBV12-3 or TRBV12-4 with TRBJ1-4, with 8 positions matching TRBD1. After removal of 6 bases from V and 10 bases from J, the junction contained 7 bases not matched to a gene. This CDR3 is built from 13 residues.

The rearrangement joins TRBV4-2 to TRBJ1-1, with 8 nucleotides matching TRBD1. The germline gives CDR1 LGHNA, CDR2 YNFKEQ. V was clipped by 4 bases and J by 6 bases; unmatched bases: 10. This CDR3 comprises 15 residues. The CDR3 DNA reads as TGTGCCAGCAGCCTCCGCCCAGGGGGCGAGTCTGAAGCTTTCTTT. This encodes CASSLRPGGESEAFF.

The genes are TRBV5-4 and TRBJ2-1, with TRBD2 matching 9 bases. CDR1 is SGHNT, CDR2 YYREEE, per germline (reference sequence). The CDR3 is 15 residues long. V lost 6 bases to trimming and J lost 7 bases; unmatched junction nucleotides: 11. CDR3 DNA: TGTGCCAGCATCAAAGGCGGGGGGGCGCGGAATGAGCAGTTCTTC. Encoded protein: CASIKGGGARNEQFF.

This clone occurred a few times. This rearrangement joins TRBV10-3 to TRBJ1-2; no firm D call. This CDR3 spans 10 amino acids. Looked up from germline, CDR1 is ENHRY and CDR2 is SYGVKD. V lost 6 bases and J lost 9, with 8 bases in between. The CDR3 region is CAIRVSCYTF. The CDR3 region has the DNA TGTGCCATCAGGGTGAGTTGCTACACCTTC.